This T cell receptor beta chain was documented in a study of shared clonotypes between healthy human individuals. The trim removed 2 bases at V and 1 base at J, leaving 2 bases unmatched. CDR3 length equals 15 residues. CDR1 is SGHRS, CDR2 YFSETQ, per germline. Measured with immunoSEQ multiplex PCR; TCRdb has only the in-frame clones, and not every one. The table includes millions of clones, about 92% detected once. Source material: naive CD4+ T cells sorted from blood. Subset denoted: CD45RA+ positively selected. The sequence derives from a man younger than 35 in good health. The chain employs TRBV5-1 and TRBJ2-3; TRBD2 matches 9 bases. This chain's CDR3 is CASSFERGGTDTQYF. CDR3 nucleotides: TGCGCCAGCAGCTTCGAGCGGGGGGGCACAGATACGCAGTATTTT.